The entry that follows covers one T cell receptor (beta chain) sequence. Looked up from germline, CDR1 is KGHSH and CDR2 is LQKENI. CDR3 size: 13 residues. V was shortened by 5 bases and J by 6 bases, with 10 bases between the two germline ends. Authors' processing steps: Cell counts per sample came from amplifying reference gene primers. TCRdb's table, derived via immunoSEQ multiplex PCR, lists solely in-frame clones and lacks some. D and trimming come from the DNA, and the V and J calls and clone size come from that table. The sample consists of just over 650,000 clones, around 90% of them appearing once. The sample originates from a study of blood T cell repertoires in COVID-19. The wider study: Samples taken during acute and convalescent COVID-19 were collected in the United States, Italy and Spain.

The rearrangement uses TRBV18 and TRBJ1-4; TRBD1 is a possible D gene (6 bases). This TCR was recovered from a woman aged 18-30 years with acute or convalescent COVID-19. Sequenced input: peripheral blood. The CDR3 reads CASSNQGYEKLFF. The CDR3 DNA is TGTGCCAGCTCAAACCAGGGGTATGAAAAACTGTTTTTT.